This is a list of T cell receptor beta chains from one sample in a study of shared clonotypes between healthy human individuals. Sequenced by immunoSEQ multiplex PCR; TCRdb stores in-frame clones only, minus some. The table includes about 2,500,000 clones, around nine tenths detected once. Specimen: naive CD4+ T cells sorted from blood. The receptors were gathered from a man younger than 30 in good health. Both conserved end residues are part of each CDR3. A D gene is named only where the DNA matches it firmly. A clone size is listed for some rows: how often the clone was seen (once, few, many), or a class if it is expanded.

clone_size | j_call | v_call | d_call | cdr3_aa | cdr3_nt
. | TRBJ1-3 | TRBV18 | . | CASSPGLPGNTIYF | TGTGCCAGCTCACCAGGACTGCCTGGAAACACCATATATTTT
. | TRBJ2-1 | TRBV7-9 | . | CASSSTNEQFF | TGTGCCAGCAGCTCGACCAACGAGCAGTTCTTC
. | TRBJ2-7 | TRBV28 | . | CASSLLYLDYEQYF | TGTGCCAGCAGTTTGCTATATCTGGACTACGAGCAGTACTTC
. | TRBJ2-1 | TRBV10-3 | . | CAIRSLLGQTSGGQFF | TGTGCCATCAGGTCCCTTCTGGGACAGACATCCGGGGGGCAGTTCTTC
few | TRBJ1-1 | TRBV7-9 | . | CASSLARDLNTEAFF | TGTGCCAGCAGCTTAGCGCGGGACCTGAACACTGAAGCTTTCTTT
. | TRBJ1-1 | TRBV6-5 | . | CASSYSGHHTEAFF | TGTGCCAGCAGTTACTCTGGACACCACACTGAAGCTTTCTTT
. | TRBJ1-6 | TRBV6-6 | TRBD1 | CASSFQGADNSPLHF | TGTGCCAGCAGTTTCCAGGGGGCAGATAATTCACCCCTCCACTTT
few | TRBJ1-6 | TRBV28 | . | CASRSTQGLNSPLHF | TGTGCCAGCAGATCGACACAGGGACTTAATTCACCCCTCCACTTT
. | TRBJ1-2 | TRBV5-8 | . | CASSLRAEPKNYGYTF | TGTGCCAGCAGCTTGAGGGCGGAGCCCAAAAACTATGGCTACACCTTC
. | TRBJ2-1 | TRBV4-1 | TRBD1 | CASRSTGERSYNEQFF | TGCGCCAGCAGAAGCACAGGGGAACGGTCCTACAATGAGCAGTTCTTC
. | TRBJ2-5 | TRBV4-2 | . | CASSLSEGGPQETQYF | TGTGCCAGCAGCTTATCTGAGGGTGGGCCCCAAGAGACCCAGTACTTC
. | TRBJ1-2 | TRBV11-2 | TRBD1 | CASTSGTANYGYTF | TGTGCCAGCACCAGTGGGACAGCTAACTATGGCTACACCTTC
. | TRBJ2-6 | TRBV7-2 | . | CASSLYQETLATGANVLTF | TGTGCCAGCAGCTTATATCAGGAGACCCTAGCCACTGGGGCCAACGTCCTGACTTTC
. | TRBJ2-7 | TRBV6-5 | . | CASSPPGTNYEQYF | TGTGCCAGCAGTCCCCCCGGGACGAACTACGAGCAGTACTTC
. | TRBJ2-2 | TRBV28 | TRBD2 | CASGVAGGRAGELFF | TGTGCCAGCGGCGTCGCGGGGGGCCGGGCCGGGGAGCTGTTTTTT
. | TRBJ2-7 | TRBV6-5 | . | CASRTPSEGSYEQYF | TGTGCCAGCCGCACACCCTCGGAAGGGTCCTACGAGCAGTACTTC
. | TRBJ1-1 | TRBV19 | TRBD1 | CASSIEGQANTEAFF | TGTGCCAGTAGTATCGAGGGACAGGCAAACACTGAAGCTTTCTTT
. | TRBJ1-2 | TRBV30 | . | CAWSDRRRNYGYTF | TGTGCCTGGAGTGACAGGAGAAGGAACTATGGCTACACCTTC
. | TRBJ2-5 | TRBV7-9 | . | CASSRVETQYF | TGTGCCAGCAGCCGAGTGGAGACCCAGTACTTC
. | TRBJ2-3 | TRBV6-4 | TRBD2 | CASSDSGTTTTDTQYF | TGTGCCAGCAGTGACTCCGGGACTACCACCACAGATACGCAGTATTTT
. | TRBJ2-2 | TRBV28 | TRBD2 | CASSLSGGRTGELFF | TGTGCCAGCAGTTTAAGCGGGGGGCGCACCGGGGAGCTGTTTTTT
. | TRBJ2-3 | TRBV7-9 | TRBD2 | CASSFGLAGDTQYF | TGTGCCAGCAGCTTCGGACTAGCAGGAGATACGCAGTATTTT
. | TRBJ1-6 | TRBV5-6 | . | CASSTPGYGSYNSPLHF | TGTGCCAGCAGCACTCCAGGGTATGGCTCCTATAATTCACCCCTCCACTTT
. | TRBJ1-5 | TRBV10-2 | . | CASSENGNQPQHF | TGCGCCAGCAGTGAGAACGGGAATCAGCCCCAGCATTTT
once | TRBJ2-2 | TRBV11-3 | TRBD1 | CASRAGTGGPGELFF | TGTGCCAGCAGGGCCGGGACAGGGGGCCCCGGGGAGCTGTTTTTT
. | TRBJ1-1 | TRBV18 | . | CASSPTGLTEAFF | TGTGCCAGCTCACCAACAGGACTAACTGAAGCTTTCTTT
. | TRBJ2-2 | TRBV7-2 | TRBD2 | CASSLAVTSGGSNTGELFF | TGTGCCAGCAGCTTAGCGGTGACTAGCGGGGGGTCGAACACCGGGGAGCTGTTTTTT
. | TRBJ1-2 | TRBV2 | TRBD1 | CASTREGAVLYGYTF | TGTGCCAGCACCAGGGAGGGGGCGGTCCTTTATGGCTACACCTTC
. | TRBJ2-1 | TRBV6-1 | . | CASSPPGHGMYEQFF | TGTGCCAGCAGCCCACCGGGACACGGAATGTATGAGCAGTTCTTC
. | TRBJ1-5 | TRBV19 | . | CASIPGTPSALNQPQHF | TGTGCCAGTATACCAGGCACCCCCTCCGCCCTCAATCAGCCCCAGCATTTT
. | TRBJ2-2 | TRBV6-5 | . | CASSRQGQGNGELFF | TGTGCCAGCAGCCGACAAGGGCAGGGGAACGGGGAGCTGTTTTTT
. | TRBJ2-6 | TRBV27 | . | CASSLRGAGLGANVLTF | TGTGCCAGCAGTTTAAGGGGGGCCGGGTTAGGGGCCAACGTCCTGACTTTC
. | TRBJ1-1 | TRBV6-5 | TRBD1 | CASSRTKDRVTEAFF | TGTGCCAGCAGCCGTACAAAGGACAGGGTCACTGAAGCTTTCTTT
. | TRBJ1-2 | TRBV6-1 | TRBD1 | CASNRDRGTPSGYTF | TGTGCCAGCAACCGGGACAGGGGGACGCCTAGTGGCTACACCTTC
. | TRBJ1-4 | TRBV18 | TRBD1 | CASSPSRDRGANEKLFF | TGTGCCAGCTCACCGTCCCGGGACAGGGGAGCTAATGAAAAACTGTTTTTT
. | TRBJ1-5 | TRBV6-6 | . | CASSYILGNSNQPQHF | TGTGCCAGCAGTTATATCCTTGGTAATAGCAATCAGCCCCAGCATTTT
. | TRBJ2-3 | TRBV4-3 | TRBD2 | CASSQEARGLGADTQYF | TGCGCCAGCAGCCAAGAGGCCCGCGGACTAGGGGCAGATACGCAGTATTTT
. | TRBJ1-6 | TRBV2 | . | CASQPGSSYNSPLHF | TGTGCCAGCCAGCCAGGGTCCTCCTATAATTCACCCCTCCACTTT
. | TRBJ2-3 | TRBV2 | . | CASSQLPGPRNTQYF | TGTGCCAGCAGTCAATTACCGGGACCGCGGAATACGCAGTATTTT
. | TRBJ1-4 | TRBV5-4 | . | CASGGRPKEKLFF | TGTGCCTCTGGGGGGCGGCCTAAGGAAAAACTGTTTTTT
. | TRBJ2-6 | TRBV7-9 | TRBD2 | CATLPSGRFSGANVLTF | TGTGCCACCCTACCTAGCGGGAGGTTCTCTGGGGCCAACGTCCTGACTTTC
. | TRBJ2-1 | TRBV2 | TRBD2 | CASKEDGAGGSNEQFF | TGTGCCAGCAAGGAGGATGGGGCGGGAGGGTCCAATGAGCAGTTCTTC
. | TRBJ1-1 | TRBV6-6 | . | CASSYSMVQPEAFF | TGTGCCAGCAGTTACTCGATGGTACAGCCAGAAGCTTTCTTT
. | TRBJ2-7 | TRBV18 | . | CASSPNGAYEQYF | TGTGCCAGCTCACCCAACGGGGCCTACGAGCAGTACTTC
. | TRBJ2-7 | TRBV6-6 | . | CASSSPQGEQYF | TGTGCCAGCAGTTCCCCGCAGGGCGAGCAGTACTTC
. | TRBJ1-1 | TRBV29-1 | . | CSVSRLDTEAFF | TGCAGCGTTTCAAGGTTAGACACTGAAGCTTTCTTT